This T cell receptor (beta chain) derives from a study of shared clonotypes between healthy human individuals. Study in general: Three plates were used per donor for CD4 naive, three for CD4 memory, two for CD8 naive and one for CD8 memory. Notes on the study in general: An expected dependence of interdonor clonotype sharing on sequencing depth was noted. Non-shared clonotypes were found to have lower generation probabilities than the clonotypes that were shared by all four of the sorted-subset donors. Memory subsets generally showed lower estimated richness than naive subsets.

About this clone: Its antigen is currently unknown.

This CDR3 is 16 amino acids long. J lost 1 base, V lost 4 bases, and 6 bases had no gene match. Germline CDR1 reads SGHNT; CDR2 reads YYREEE (reference sequence). Here immunoSEQ multiplex PCR was the method, and the copy in TCRdb shows in-frame clones only, minus some. Among some 2.3 million clones, approximately 95% were seen once, and the ten largest hold about 0.39%. The genes are TRBV5-4 and TRBJ2-5; TRBD2 agrees at 11 bases. The sequencing input was naive CD4+ T cells from PBMCs. The subset denotes: CD45RA+ positively selected. The TCR sequence derives from a man aged 18-30 years in good health. Some clones in this sample may be carry-over from other donors' samples. CDR3 nucleotides: TGTGCCAGCAGCCAAACAGGGACTAGCGGCCAAGAGACCCAGTACTTC. Protein: CASSQTGTSGQETQYF.